Listed here are 9 T cell receptor beta chains from one sample, sequenced in a study of cytomegalovirus exposure and HLA in healthy donors. Profiling relied on immunoSEQ multiplex PCR, and the TCRdb table lists in-frame clones only, not all of them. The profile shows roughly 90,000 clones, less than 85% of them singletons. Sequencing used PBMCs. Every receptor here comes from a man between 18 and 35 years old in good health and CMV-seropositive.

The V call is TRBV29-1, the J call TRBJ1-1; weak D call: TRBD1 (5 bases). This CDR3 has 14 amino acids. The ends were cut back, 3 bases at V and 4 bases at J, with 15 bases in the middle. CDR1 SQVTM and CDR2 ANQGSEA come from the germline V gene. As DNA, the CDR3 is TGCAGCGTTGAGTCCAGGGAAAGGGGCACTGAAGCTTTCTTT. It is translated as CSVESRERGTEAFF.

The gene calls are TRBV19 and TRBJ2-3, with 8 positions matching TRBD2. CDR3 length: 16 residues. CDR1 LNHDA and CDR2 SQIVND come from the germline V gene (reference sequence). The J segment lost 3 bases and the V segment lost 4 bases, leaving 9 bases of the junction unmatched. CDR3 in DNA: TGTGCCAGTAGTACCCCCAGCGGGAGAAGTACAGATACGCAGTATTTT. Encoded protein: CASSTPSGRSTDTQYF.

This clone was seen a few times. The rearrangement joins TRBV6-4 to TRBJ2-1; 11 nucleotides line up with TRBD1. This CDR3 spans 15 amino acids. CDR1 and CDR2 (germline): MRHNA, SNTAGT. The trim removed 4 bases at V and 7 bases at J, leaving 6 bases unmatched. The CDR3 region is CASSVGGTGGNEQFF. For the CDR3, the DNA is TGTGCCAGCAGTGTCGGCGGGACAGGGGGTAATGAGCAGTTCTTC.

Comments on this clone: Within the sample, other DNA sequences also encode this same CDR3. V and J are TRBV7-9 and TRBJ2-1; unclear D gene. The V and J ends lost 0 bases and 3 bases respectively, with 9 bases between them. The CDR3 runs to 15 residues. Germline CDR1 is SEHNR and CDR2 is FQNEAQ (reference sequence). The DNA of the CDR3 is TGTGCCAGCAGCTTAGCCGCAGGTATCTACAATGAGCAGTTCTTC. Its protein product is CASSLAAGIYNEQFF.

The J gene is TRBJ2-3, the V gene TRBV27; D unclear. CDR1 MNHEY and CDR2 SMNVEV come from the germline V gene (reference sequence). The V end was cut by 2 bases, the J end by 1 base, with 4 bases between. The CDR3 sequence is 13 residues long. The CDR3 region has the DNA TGTGCCAGCAGTTTACGGGGCACAGATACGCAGTATTTT. Translating it yields CASSLRGTDTQYF.

J is TRBJ2-5 and V is TRBV7-9; TRBD1 aligns across 10 bases. The germline gives CDR1 SEHNR, CDR2 FQNEAQ (reference sequence). Trimming cost V 4 bases and J 1 base; bases outside gene matches: 0. This CDR3 region has 14 residues. The CDR3 DNA is TGTGCCAGCAGCTGGGACAGGGGCCAAGAGACCCAGTACTTC. Protein sequence: CASSWDRGQETQYF.

The chain couples TRBV5-1 to TRBJ2-1; 8 bases map to TRBD1. Germline values: CDR1 SGHRS, CDR2 YFSETQ. V shed 0 bases and J 8 bases; nucleotides not matched to a gene: 7. The CDR3 covers 15 residues. The CDR3 is CASSLVGQGRDEQFF. In DNA form, the CDR3 reads TGCGCCAGCAGCTTGGTCGGACAGGGTCGCGATGAGCAGTTCTTC. The full variable domain, rest sourced from reference TRBV5-1 and TRBJ2-1, is KAGVTQTPRYLIKTRGQQVTLSCSPISGHRSVSWYQQTPGQGLQFLFEYFSETQRNKGNFPGRFSGRQFSNSRSEMNVSTLELGDSALYLCASSLVGQGRDEQFFGPGTRLTVL.

This sequence joins TRBV2 and TRBJ2-1; TRBD2 aligns across 9 bases. The V gene end was trimmed by 0 bases and the J gene end by 6 bases; junction bases not matched to a gene: 3. The germline gives CDR1 SNHLY, CDR2 FYNNEI. The CDR3 runs 15 residues. This CDR3 is CASSEASGRFNEQFF. Here the CDR3 DNA reads TGTGCCAGCAGTGAAGCGAGCGGGAGGTTCAATGAGCAGTTCTTC. Using reference TRBV2 and TRBJ2-1 for the parts outside the CDR3, the full variable domain is EPEVTQTPSHQVTQMGQEVILRCVPISNHLYFYWYRQILGQKVEFLVSFYNNEISEKSEIFDDQFSVERPDGSNFTLKIRSTKLEDSAMYFCASSEASGRFNEQFFGPGTRLTVL.

The V gene is TRBV5-1, the J gene TRBJ2-5; TRBD2 matches at 9 bases. The V gene's germline CDR1 is SGHRS and CDR2 YFSETQ. V lost 4 bases, J lost 1 base, and 8 bases stayed unmatched. This CDR3 contains 16 residues. CDR3: CASSTGLTSGQETQYF. The DNA for the CDR3 is TGCGCCAGCAGCACGGGGCTGACTAGCGGCCAAGAGACCCAGTACTTC.